The 28 T cell receptor beta chains listed next were all sequenced from one sample in a study of radiation and T cells in renal cell carcinoma. Only in-frame clones appear in the TCRdb table, and some are missing; sequencing was by immunoSEQ multiplex PCR. The sample consists of tens of thousands of clones, roughly four fifths of them appearing once. The time point denotes: blood 2 weeks post-SBRT. Specified treatment: 15 Gy SBRT to primary tumor, nephrectomy 4 weeks later. Material: blood, obtained from a patient whose treatment included radiotherapy and nephrectomy. Every receptor here comes from a man in his sixties with renal cell carcinoma.

The gene calls are TRBV4-3 and TRBJ1-2, with D uncertain. Per germline, CDR1 LGHNA and CDR2 YSLEER. The CDR3 covers 19 residues. Trimming took 1 base from V and 0 from J, leaving 21 bases between them. In DNA form, the CDR3 reads TGCGCCAGCAGCCAAGGGGCCAGCGGGTGGACCTATACTAACTATGGCTACACCTTC. Protein product: CASSQGASGWTYTNYGYTF.

This rearrangement joins TRBV18 to TRBJ2-1, with D tentatively TRBD1 or TRBD2 (6 bases each). The CDR3 totals 14 residues. Germline-derived CDR1 and CDR2 are KGHSH and LQKENI. The V end was cut by 6 bases, the J end by 4 bases, with 13 bases between. CDR3 nucleotides: TGTGCCAGCTCTCAAGGGGGGAATTACAATGAGCAGTTCTTC. This encodes CASSQGGNYNEQFF.

The V gene is TRBV19, the J gene TRBJ1-5, with D perhaps TRBD1 (6 bases). The germline V gene has CDR1 LNHDA and CDR2 SQIVND (reference sequence). The CDR3 covers 13 residues. Between the trimmed V and J ends, which lost 3 bases and 6 bases, there was a span of 9 bases. The CDR3 region is CASSMGHIQPQHF. In DNA, the CDR3 is TGTGCCAGTAGTATGGGACATATTCAGCCCCAGCATTTT.

The rearrangement joins TRBV6-1 to TRBJ1-1; D might be TRBD1 (5 bases). Germline CDR1 reads MNHNS; CDR2 reads SASEGT. There are 13 residues in the CDR3. The V gene lost 7 bases and the J gene lost 3 bases, with 12 bases spanning the gap. CDR3 sequence: CASTLAGDTEAFF. CDR3 bases: TGTGCCAGCACCCTAGCGGGGGACACTGAAGCTTTCTTT.

This rearrangement joins TRBV19 to TRBJ1-1; D might be TRBD1 (5 bases). The CDR3 contains 15 residues. CDR1 and CDR2 from the germline V gene are LNHDA and SQIVND (reference sequence). The V end was cut by 3 bases, the J end by 2 bases, with 13 bases between. The CDR3 loop reads CASSIRHDSNTEAFF. For the CDR3, the DNA is TGTGCCAGTAGTATTCGACATGACAGTAACACTGAAGCTTTCTTT.

The chain has TRBV7-9 and TRBJ1-2; D may be TRBD1 (5 bases). There are 15 residues in the CDR3. Germline V gene data show CDR1 as SEHNR and CDR2 as FQNEAQ (reference sequence). Deletions cut 1 base from V and 6 bases from J, with 15 bases between. CDR3: CASSLEGNRFDGYTF. The CDR3 nucleotides read TGTGCCAGCAGCTTAGAAGGGAACAGGTTTGATGGCTACACCTTC.

The chain couples TRBV5-4 to TRBJ1-4, with TRBD1 matching 9 bases. Germline loops: CDR1 SGHNT, CDR2 YYREEE (reference sequence). The CDR3 contains 14 residues. J gave up 8 bases and V 3 bases, and 5 bases lay outside the gene matches. Written as DNA, the CDR3 is TGTGCCAGCAGCTCGACAGGGGGGAAGGAAAAACTGTTTTTT. It is translated as CASSSTGGKEKLFF.

The chain uses TRBV4-3 and TRBJ2-2; TRBD2 might be the D (5 bases). CDR1 and CDR2 from the germline V gene are LGHNA and YSLEER. Trimming removed 3 bases from V and 0 bases from J, with 11 bases in between. CDR3 size: 16 residues. CDR3 in DNA: TGCGCCAGCAGCCACCAGGAGGCAGCGAACACCGGGGAGCTGTTTTTT. Translating it yields CASSHQEAANTGELFF.

CDR3 DNA: TGTGCCAGCAGCCTCGGACAGAGGAACACTGAAGCTTTCTTT. Translation: CASSLGQRNTEAFF. The chain recombines TRBV5-6 with TRBJ1-1; D perhaps matches TRBD1 (6 bases). V shed 4 bases and J shed 1 base, with 11 bases lying between them. From germline, CDR1 is SGHDT and CDR2 YYEEEE. This CDR3 is 14 amino acids long.

The chain recombines TRBV5-1 with TRBJ2-5, with D unresolved. The germline V gene encodes CDR1 SGHRS and CDR2 YFSETQ. The CDR3 consists of 12 residues. The V gene lost 4 bases and the J gene lost 5 bases, with 9 bases spanning the gap. CDR3 in DNA: TGCGCCAGCAGCACTGAGTTGGAGACCCAGTACTTC. Its protein is CASSTELETQYF.

V is TRBV5-4 and J is TRBJ2-5; tentatively, D is TRBD2 (5 bases). V shed 2 bases and J shed 5 bases, with 16 bases lying between them. Germline V CDR1 and CDR2: SGHNT, YYREEE (reference sequence). The CDR3 has 15 residues. The CDR3 region is CASSFVFGNRETQYF. The DNA of the CDR3 is TGTGCCAGCAGCTTTGTGTTCGGGAATCGGGAGACCCAGTACTTC.

The CDR3 protein is CASSSNPSTVGNTIYF. CDR3 DNA sequence: TGTGCCAGCAGCTCGAACCCCTCGACAGTGGGCAACACCATATATTTT. V gene TRBV7-2 combines with J gene TRBJ1-3; maybe TRBD1 (5 bases). The CDR3 loop spans 16 amino acids. The V gene's germline CDR1 is SGHTA and CDR2 FQGNSA. Deletions cut 4 bases from V and 7 bases from J, with 20 bases between. The variable domain in full, with the rest retrieved from reference TRBV7-2 and TRBJ1-3, is GAGVSQSPSNKVTEKGKDVELRCDPISGHTALYWYRQSLGQGLEFLIYFQGNSAPDKSGLPSDRFSAERTGGSVSTLTIQRTQQEDSAVYLCASSSNPSTVGNTIYFGEGSWLTVV.

For the CDR3, the DNA is TGCGCCAGCAGCTTTGCGGGGACGGGGGAAACTGAAGCTTTCTTT. Encoded protein: CASSFAGTGETEAFF. J is TRBJ1-1 and V is TRBV5-1; a possible D gene is TRBD1 (5 bases). With 2 bases removed from V and 5 bases from J, the gap between germline ends came to 16 bases. Germline CDR1 reads SGHRS; CDR2 reads YFSETQ. This CDR3 is built from 15 residues.

The CDR3 DNA reads as TGTGCCAGCAGCTCCCGAGTAGCTATGAACACTGAAGCTTTCTTT. Protein product: CASSSRVAMNTEAFF. V gene TRBV5-6 combines with J gene TRBJ1-1, with D uncertain. CDR3 size: 15 residues. The germline CDR1 and CDR2 sequences are SGHDT and YYEEEE. The V and J ends lost 3 bases and 0 bases respectively, with 12 bases between them.

This sequence joins TRBV19 and TRBJ1-2; D gene ambiguous. V was clipped by 4 bases and J by 5 bases, with 14 bases between them. The CDR3 has 14 residues. The V gene's germline CDR1 is LNHDA and CDR2 SQIVND (reference sequence). The CDR3 is CASSRAGLYYGYTF. The CDR3 bases are TGTGCCAGTAGTAGGGCCGGGTTATATTATGGCTACACCTTC.

The rearrangement links TRBV11-3 to TRBJ2-2; TRBD1 agrees at 8 bases. In germline, CDR1 is SGHNT, CDR2 YENEEA. V trimming: 5 bases; J trimming: 4 bases; junction bases outside the gene matches: 9. This CDR3 is built from 16 residues. Here the CDR3 reads CASSREQGAVTGELFF. In DNA form, the CDR3 reads TGTGCCAGCAGCCGAGAGCAGGGGGCGGTCACCGGGGAGCTGTTTTTT.

The V call is TRBV18, the J call TRBJ2-1; D is unresolved. This CDR3 has 16 amino acids. Per the germline V gene, CDR1 is KGHSH and CDR2 is LQKENI. Deletions cut 1 base from V and 0 bases from J, with 10 bases between. CDR3: CASSPRGGNSYNEQFF. CDR3 DNA sequence: TGTGCCAGCTCACCACGTGGCGGTAACTCCTACAATGAGCAGTTCTTC.

J is TRBJ1-3 and V is TRBV19; tentative D call: TRBD1 (5 bases). Between the trimmed V and J ends, which lost 4 bases and 0 bases, there was a span of 7 bases. This CDR3 has 14 residues. Looked up from germline, CDR1 is LNHDA and CDR2 is SQIVND (reference sequence). CDR3 DNA sequence: TGTGCCAGTAGTAGGGGCTCCTCTGGAAACACCATATATTTT. Its protein is CASSRGSSGNTIYF.

The chain combines TRBV7-3 with TRBJ2-7, with D perhaps matching TRBD2 (6 bases). The CDR3 sequence is 14 residues long. Germline CDR1 and CDR2: SGHTA and FQGTGA. Trimming stripped 5 bases from V and 3 bases from J, with 14 bases between. The CDR3 reads CASSPRTILYEQYV. CDR3 in DNA: TGTGCCAGCAGCCCCCGGACTATTCTCTACGAGCAGTACGTC.

The chain carries TRBV19 and TRBJ1-2; TRBD1 aligns across 7 bases. The CDR3 is 16 amino acids. CDR1 and CDR2 from the germline V gene are LNHDA and SQIVND (reference sequence). V lost 4 bases to trimming and J lost 8 bases; unmatched junction nucleotides: 16. CDR3 protein: CASSKGDSTGSRGYTF. The CDR3 DNA is TGTGCCAGTAGTAAGGGAGACTCGACAGGGTCAAGAGGCTACACCTTC.

This clone was observed a handful of times. V and J are TRBV5-1 and TRBJ1-6; weak D call: TRBD1 (5 bases). Germline CDR1 is SGHRS and CDR2 is YFSETQ. CDR3 length equals 15 residues. V gave up 0 bases and J gave up 8 bases, with 12 bases separating them. The CDR3 is CASSLGGGGDSPLHF. CDR3 bases: TGCGCCAGCAGCTTGGGAGGCGGGGGGGATTCACCCCTCCACTTT. The variable domain in full, with the rest retrieved from reference TRBV5-1 and TRBJ1-6, is KAGVTQTPRYLIKTRGQQVTLSCSPISGHRSVSWYQQTPGQGLQFLFEYFSETQRNKGNFPGRFSGRQFSNSRSEMNVSTLELGDSALYLCASSLGGGGDSPLHFGNGTRLTVT.

This rearrangement joins TRBV7-2 to TRBJ2-1, with 7 bases that match TRBD1. V shed 1 base and J 1 base; nucleotides not matched to a gene: 4. CDR3 length: 16 residues. Looked up from germline, CDR1 is SGHTA and CDR2 is FQGNSA. CDR3 region: CASSLEGAVSYNEQFF. DNA for the CDR3: TGTGCCAGCAGCTTAGAGGGGGCGGTTTCCTACAATGAGCAGTTCTTC.

The chain employs TRBV27 and TRBJ1-2; 9 bases agree with TRBD1. This CDR3 is built from 17 residues. Germline V CDR1 and CDR2: MNHEY, SMNVEV (reference sequence). With V trimmed by 6 bases and J by 4 bases, 15 bases remained unmatched. In nucleotides, the CDR3 is TGTGCCAGCAGCAATCACGTGGGCCGGGACAGGGTCTATGGCTACACCTTC. This encodes CASSNHVGRDRVYGYTF.

V is TRBV7-9 and J is TRBJ2-7, with 12 bases that match TRBD2. V gave up 4 bases and J gave up 2 bases; unmatched junction bases: 3. CDR3 length: 15 amino acids. Germline V gene sequence: CDR1 SEHNR, CDR2 FQNEAQ (reference sequence). CDR3 nucleotide sequence: TGTGCCAGCAGCTCGTGGACTAGCGGGACCTACGAGCAGTACGTC. Residues: CASSSWTSGTYEQYV.

The genes are TRBV4-1 and TRBJ1-5; tentative D call: TRBD1 (6 bases). The CDR3 has 15 amino acids. Trimming removed 0 bases at V and 3 bases at J, with 9 bases between. Looked up from germline, CDR1 is MGHRA and CDR2 is YSYEKL. The CDR3 region is CASSQEGAFNQPQHF. The CDR3 nucleotides read TGCGCCAGCAGCCAAGAGGGGGCGTTCAATCAGCCCCAGCATTTT.

The CDR3 nucleotides are TGTGCCAGCACCCCGGGGGAGACCCAGTACTTC. It encodes CASTPGETQYF. J is TRBJ2-5 and V is TRBV7-9, with a weak D call TRBD2 (5 bases). V shed 7 bases and J shed 5 bases, with 8 bases lying between them. This CDR3 spans 11 amino acids. In germline, CDR1 is SEHNR, CDR2 FQNEAQ (reference sequence).

J is TRBJ2-5 and V is TRBV29-1; 7 nucleotides agree with TRBD2. This CDR3 is built from 14 residues. Germline V CDR1 and CDR2: SQVTM, ANQGSEA. Trimming cost V 5 bases and J 0 bases; bases outside gene matches: 6. The CDR3 DNA sequence: TGCAGCGTTCCAGGGAGGGGTTACCAAGAGACCCAGTACTTC. Protein product: CSVPGRGYQETQYF. The variable domain in full, completed from reference TRBV29-1 and TRBJ2-5, reads SAVISQKPSRDICQRGTSLTIQCQVDSQVTMMFWYRQQPGQSLTLIATANQGSEATYESGFVIDKFPISRPNLTFSTLTVSNMSPEDSSIYLCSVPGRGYQETQYFGPGTRLLVL.

This chain links TRBV9 with TRBJ1-3; D not certain. CDR3 size: 14 residues. Germline CDR1 and CDR2: SGDLS and YYNGEE. Trimming removed 3 bases at V and 0 bases at J, with 7 bases between. The CDR3 reads CASSEVYSGNTIYF. The CDR3 nucleotides read TGTGCCAGCAGCGAGGTTTACTCTGGAAACACCATATATTTT.